This is a list of T cell receptor beta chains from one sample in a study of cytomegalovirus exposure and HLA in healthy donors. The protocol was immunoSEQ multiplex PCR, while the TCRdb copy is restricted to in-frame clones and leaves out a portion. The sample gives 160,000 or so clones, almost 85% of which show up once; more than 0.4% is in the top ten. Source material: PBMCs. These receptor sequences come from a woman in her forties or fifties in good health and CMV-seronegative. Both conserved end residues are part of each CDR3. A D gene is named only where the DNA matches it firmly. Expanded clones get a size class; other rows say once, few or many, or leave the size out.

J | size | V | D | DNA | CDR3
TRBJ2-3 | NA | TRBV7-2 | NA | TGTGCCAGCAGCCCCGGACAGAGAGCAGATACGCAGTATTTT | CASSPGQRADTQYF
TRBJ2-2 | NA | TRBV2 | NA | TGTGCCAGCAGTGAGTTGGGGGGAATAGGGGAGCTGTTTTTT | CASSELGGIGELFF
TRBJ1-6 | NA | TRBV2 | NA | TGTGCCAGCTCCGGGGACACTTATAATTCACCCCTCCACTTT | CASSGDTYNSPLHF
TRBJ1-1 | many | TRBV4-1 | TRBD1 | TGCGCCAGCAGCCACACATACAGGGGGGGCACTGAAGCTTTCTTT | CASSHTYRGGTEAFF
TRBJ2-5 | NA | TRBV7-2 | TRBD1 | TGTGCCAGCAGCGGAACCACAGGGGTTACGGCTGAGACCCAGTACTTC | CASSGTTGVTAETQYF
TRBJ1-2 | NA | TRBV4-3 | TRBD1 | TGCGCCAGCAGCACATCACAGGGGGCACGGGGCTACACCTTC | CASSTSQGARGYTF
TRBJ1-1 | NA | TRBV5-1 | TRBD1 | TGCGCCAGCAGCTTGGACCCGCAGGGGGCTGCCCATGGCACTGAAGCTTTCTTT | CASSLDPQGAAHGTEAFF
TRBJ1-5 | NA | TRBV28 | TRBD1 | TGTGCCAGCAGTGAACAGGGGGGAAATCAGCCCCAGCATTTT | CASSEQGGNQPQHF
TRBJ2-7 | NA | TRBV11-2 | NA | TGTGCCAGCAGCCTATCCACCTACGAGCAGTACTTC | CASSLSTYEQYF
TRBJ2-1 | NA | TRBV11-3 | NA | TGTGCCAGCAGCTTACGAGGGGGCAATGAGCAGTTCTTC | CASSLRGGNEQFF
TRBJ1-1 | NA | TRBV7-6 | NA | TGTGCCAGCAGCTTACTCCCCGGGGATAGCACTGAAGCTTTCTTT | CASSLLPGDSTEAFF
TRBJ1-2 | NA | TRBV15 | TRBD1 | TGTGCCGCCTCGACAGGGCTCGACTATGGCTACACCTTC | CAASTGLDYGYTF
TRBJ2-7 | NA | TRBV10-3 | NA | TGTGGCACCACAGAGAGTACCTACTACGAGCAGTACTTC | CGTTESTYYEQYF
TRBJ2-7 | NA | TRBV5-6 | TRBD1 | TGTGCCAGCAGCCTTGGCCCGGGACAGGACTCCTACGAGCAGTACTTC | CASSLGPGQDSYEQYF
TRBJ2-5 | once | TRBV15 | NA | TGTGCCACCAGCAGGAGGGTTAGCGAGACCCAGTACTTC | CATSRRVSETQYF
TRBJ2-7 | NA | TRBV19 | NA | TGTGCCAGTTCACCTAGGCCAGGGATGTCCTACGAGCAGTACTTC | CASSPRPGMSYEQYF
TRBJ1-1 | NA | TRBV30 | NA | TGTGCCTGGAGTCGACAGAACACTGAAGCTTTCTTT | CAWSRQNTEAFF
TRBJ1-2 | few | TRBV2 | NA | TGTGCCAGCAGTGCGGACATTAACTATGGCTACACCTTC | CASSADINYGYTF
TRBJ1-2 | NA | TRBV5-8 | NA | TGTGCCAGCAGCTTGGATAGAACGGGCTACACCTTC | CASSLDRTGYTF
TRBJ2-1 | NA | TRBV11-2 | TRBD1 | TGTGCCAGCAGCCCCGCAGGGACAGAGAAGTTCTTC | CASSPAGTEKFF
TRBJ2-7 | NA | TRBV5-1 | NA | TGCGCCAGCAGCTTGTCTCCTCCCTACGAGCAGTACTTC | CASSLSPPYEQYF